Each of the 13 T cell receptor beta chains below was sequenced from the same sample in a study of blood T cell repertoires in COVID-19. TCRdb's table, derived via immunoSEQ multiplex PCR, lists solely in-frame clones and lacks some. The sample has about 280,000 clones, around 84% seen once. The material sequenced was PBMCs or T cells enriched from blood (not recorded which). The receptors come from a man aged 35-49 years who had been exposed to COVID-19.

J is TRBJ2-2 and V is TRBV24-1, with 7 bases fitting TRBD1. Per the germline V gene, CDR1 is KGHDR and CDR2 is SFDVKD. With V trimmed by 1 base and J by 4 bases, 2 bases remained unmatched. This CDR3 has 15 residues. Here the CDR3 reads CATSDFGTATGELFF. For the CDR3, the DNA is TGTGCCACCAGTGATTTCGGGACAGCCACCGGGGAGCTGTTTTTT.

The CDR3 DNA follows: TGCGCCAGCAGCCAAGAGACAGGAAGGATTCAGCCCCAGCATTTT. Encoded protein: CASSQETGRIQPQHF. The rearrangement links TRBV4-1 to TRBJ1-5, with D possibly being TRBD1 (6 bases). V lost 0 bases, J lost 6 bases, and 12 bases lay in between. This CDR3 has 15 amino acids. Germline-derived CDR1 and CDR2 are MGHRA and YSYEKL.

The chain has TRBV2 and TRBJ2-2, with 7 nucleotides matching TRBD2. Germline assignment: CDR1 SNHLY and CDR2 FYNNEI. The length of the CDR3 is 14 residues. V was clipped by 7 bases and J by 2 bases; unmatched bases: 4. The CDR3, as DNA: TGTGCCAGCAAGGAGCGGGAAAACACCGGGGAGCTGTTTTTT. Translated: CASKERENTGELFF. The full variable domain, in which reference TRBV2 and TRBJ2-2 provide the parts outside the CDR3, is EPEVTQTPSHQVTQMGQEVILRCVPISNHLYFYWYRQILGQKVEFLVSFYNNEISEKSEIFDDQFSVERPDGSNFTLKIRSTKLEDSAMYFCASKERENTGELFFGEGSRLTVL.

In DNA form, the CDR3 reads TGTGCCAGCGGCCCCACGGACAGGTGGGCTGAAGCTTTCTTT. Encoded protein: CASGPTDRWAEAFF. This sequence joins TRBV6-5 and TRBJ1-1; 7 bases fit TRBD1. Germline-derived CDR1 and CDR2 are MNHEY and SVGAGI. Trimming removed 8 bases from V and 6 bases from J; junction bases left unmatched: 12. This CDR3 region has 14 residues.

The chain combines TRBV11-2 with TRBJ2-3; D gene unclear. Germline CDR1 SGHAT, CDR2 FQNNGV. Trimming took off 5 bases at V and 5 bases at J, with 14 bases between the two ends. This CDR3 spans 14 amino acids. The CDR3 loop reads CASSPKPLLDTQYF. The CDR3 DNA reads TGTGCCAGCAGCCCAAAGCCCCTACTAGATACGCAGTATTTT. Full variable domain (outside the CDR3, taken from reference TRBV11-2 and TRBJ2-3): EAGVAQSPRYKIIEKRQSVAFWCNPISGHATLYWYQQILGQGPKLLIQFQNNGVVDDSQLPKDRFSAERLKGVDSTLKIQPAKLEDSAVYLCASSPKPLLDTQYFGPGTRLTVL.

This rearrangement joins TRBV27 to TRBJ1-2, with D uncertain. The CDR3 consists of 14 residues. Trimming left V 4 bases short and J 8 bases short, with 17 bases between. Per the germline V gene, CDR1 is MNHEY and CDR2 is SMNVEV (reference sequence). CDR3 bases: TGTGCCAGCAGTTCTATACTCACAGTAAACGGCTACACCTTC. The encoded protein is CASSSILTVNGYTF.

The chain links TRBV19 to TRBJ1-5; weak D call: TRBD1 (6 bases). Trimming pared 3 bases from V and 6 bases from J, leaving 15 bases between. CDR3 length equals 15 residues. Looked up from germline, CDR1 is LNHDA and CDR2 is SQIVND (reference sequence). The CDR3 DNA sequence: TGTGCCAGTAGTATCGCACAGGGAGTCAGTCAGCCCCAGCATTTT. It codes for CASSIAQGVSQPQHF.

The V call is TRBV28, the J call TRBJ2-1; possibly TRBD2 for D (6 bases). CDR3 length equals 14 residues. V was cut by 6 bases and J by 6 bases, with 15 bases left in between. Germline-derived CDR1 and CDR2 are MDHEN and SYDVKM. In DNA, the CDR3 is TGTGCCAGCAGGGCTCCGGGACTCCTCAATGAGCAGTTCTTC. Its translation is CASRAPGLLNEQFF.

This clone showed up just a few times. The J gene is TRBJ1-1, the V gene TRBV2; no clear D gene. V was clipped by 8 bases and J by 2 bases, with 9 bases between them. This CDR3 has 12 amino acids. Germline V gene data show CDR1 as SNHLY and CDR2 as FYNNEI. The CDR3 nucleotides are TGTGCCAGCCTGTTGAGTAACACTGAAGCTTTCTTT. Amino acids: CASLLSNTEAFF. Based on the CDR3 plus reference TRBV2 and TRBJ1-1, the full variable domain is EPEVTQTPSHQVTQMGQEVILRCVPISNHLYFYWYRQILGQKVEFLVSFYNNEISEKSEIFDDQFSVERPDGSNFTLKIRSTKLEDSAMYFCASLLSNTEAFFGQGTRLTVV.

The chain has TRBV19 and TRBJ1-1; 7 bases map to TRBD1. Germline loops: CDR1 LNHDA, CDR2 SQIVND (reference sequence). The V segment lost 7 bases and the J segment 3 bases; nucleotides outside the gene matches: 11. This CDR3 has 15 residues. The CDR3: CASNPQLTGHTEAFF. CDR3 DNA sequence: TGTGCCAGTAATCCTCAGCTGACAGGGCACACTGAAGCTTTCTTT.

This clone came up a few times. The rearrangement links TRBV5-6 to TRBJ2-7, with D tentatively TRBD2 (5 bases). This CDR3 is 15 amino acids long. The V gene lost 3 bases and the J gene lost 2 bases, with 15 bases spanning the gap. Germline V gene data show CDR1 as SGHDT and CDR2 as YYEEEE. The CDR3 region has the DNA TGTGCCAGCAGCTCGAATGTTGGGAGAACCTACGAGCAGTACTTC. Translation: CASSSNVGRTYEQYF.

The chain couples TRBV6-5 to TRBJ1-2; the match to TRBD1 covers 10 bases. Germline-derived CDR1 and CDR2 are MNHEY and SVGAGI. This CDR3 comprises 13 residues. With 5 bases clipped from V and 8 bases from J, the junction kept 5 bases outside the gene matches. This chain's CDR3 is CASSTGQGGGYTF. The CDR3 bases are TGTGCCAGCAGTACAGGACAGGGGGGCGGCTACACCTTC.

V is TRBV19 and J is TRBJ2-6; D not resolved. Trimming took off 5 bases at V and 2 bases at J, with 10 bases between the two ends. The CDR3 is made up of 15 amino acids. Germline V gives CDR1 LNHDA, CDR2 SQIVND (reference sequence). The CDR3 region has the DNA TGTGCCAGTAGTGAGTATTTTACTGGGGCCAACGTCCTGACTTTC. Its protein is CASSEYFTGANVLTF.